Below are 30 T cell receptor beta chains sequenced from a single sample in a study of blood T cell repertoires in COVID-19. The method was immunoSEQ multiplex PCR; TCRdb's version includes in-frame clones alone and lacks a portion of them. The sample lists a few hundred thousand clones, around 87% occurring once. Sequenced: PBMCs or T cells enriched from blood (not recorded which). The receptors originated from a young man who had recovered from COVID-19.

The chain is built from TRBV18 and TRBJ1-1; 8 bases align to TRBD1. The V and J ends lost 2 bases and 1 base, in that order; junction bases with no gene match: 3. Germline V gives CDR1 KGHSH, CDR2 LQKENI. The CDR3 extends over 15 amino acids. CDR3 DNA: TGTGCCAGCTCACCATCCGGGACAGGGAACACTGAAGCTTTCTTT. Amino acid sequence: CASSPSGTGNTEAFF.

The count of this clone is one. The chain carries TRBV11-2 and TRBJ2-2; possible D gene TRBD2, 5 bases. V lost 5 bases, J lost 5 bases, and 15 bases lay in between. The CDR3 consists of 15 residues. In germline, CDR1 is SGHAT, CDR2 FQNNGV. CDR3 DNA: TGTGCCAGCAGCGCCTTACGGGGTGGTACCGGGGAGCTGTTTTTT. This codes for CASSALRGGTGELFF.

This clone was recorded only once. V gene TRBV19 combines with J gene TRBJ1-5, with 7 bases matching TRBD1. From germline, CDR1 is LNHDA and CDR2 SQIVND (reference sequence). The CDR3 sequence is 16 residues long. The J segment lost 9 bases and the V segment lost 7 bases, leaving 18 bases of the junction unmatched. The CDR3, as DNA: TGTGCCAGTAAGGGAATCGCCGGGACAGCCGAGGGGCCCCAGCATTTT. Encoded protein: CASKGIAGTAEGPQHF.

The rearrangement joins TRBV13 to TRBJ2-7; a weak D match, TRBD1 (6 bases). Trimming removed 5 bases at V and 4 bases at J, with 12 bases between. The CDR3 is 13 amino acids. CDR1 and CDR2 from the germline V gene are PRHDT and FYEKMQ (reference sequence). The CDR3 DNA is TGTGCCAGCAGCACAGACAGGTCGTACGAGCAGTACTTC. Protein: CASSTDRSYEQYF.

The chain carries TRBV21-1 and TRBJ1-2. TRBV21-1 is termed a pseudogene. The CDR3 runs to 22 residues. The CDR3 DNA reads as TGTGCCAGCAGCAAATCAACCCACACCCGGAGCTGTCCTACCCGCCAAAACTATGGCTACACCTTC. It yields the protein CASSKSTHTRSCPTRQNYGYTF.

This sequence joins TRBV7-9 and TRBJ2-1, with 7 bases lining up with TRBD1. Trimming at V came to 5 bases and at J to 8 bases, leaving 9 bases not matched to a gene. CDR3 length: 14 amino acids. Per germline, CDR1 SEHNR and CDR2 FQNEAQ (reference sequence). DNA for the CDR3: TGTGCCAGCAGCCTACTGGACAGGTGGGATGAGCAGTTCTTC. Amino acids: CASSLLDRWDEQFF.

The gene calls are TRBV5-4 and TRBJ1-1; D perhaps matches TRBD1 (6 bases). V lost 4 bases to trimming and J lost 0 bases, with 10 bases between them. CDR3 length: 14 residues. Per germline, CDR1 SGHNT and CDR2 YYREEE (reference sequence). The CDR3 coding sequence is TGTGCCAGCAGCCCGGACAGCATGAACACTGAAGCTTTCTTT. Translated: CASSPDSMNTEAFF.

The sample holds one count of this clone. The chain couples TRBV6-5 to TRBJ1-4; TRBD1 matches 7 bases. The CDR3 has 16 amino acids. With 4 bases clipped from V and 0 bases from J, the junction kept 5 bases outside the gene matches. Germline loops: CDR1 MNHEY, CDR2 SVGAGI. CDR3 nucleotide sequence: TGTGCCAGCAGTTCGGGACAGTTTGCAACTAATGAAAAACTGTTTTTT. Encoded protein: CASSSGQFATNEKLFF.

The chain employs TRBV5-1 and TRBJ1-3; D gene unclear. Trimming shortened V by 2 bases and J by 2 bases, and 8 bases separated the two germline ends. The CDR3 length is 14 residues. Germline V CDR1 and CDR2: SGHRS, YFSETQ. CDR3 sequence reads: CASSFGGTGNTIYF. CDR3 in DNA: TGCGCCAGCAGCTTTGGAGGGACTGGAAACACCATATATTTT.

The chain carries TRBV6-5 and TRBJ1-1, with a weak D call TRBD1 (6 bases). CDR1 is MNHEY and CDR2 is SVGAGI in the germline V gene. This CDR3 has 14 amino acids. V lost 6 bases to trimming and J lost 0 bases, with 11 bases between them. The CDR3 here is CASRDRRMNTEAFF. The DNA of the CDR3 is TGTGCCAGCAGGGACAGACGCATGAACACTGAAGCTTTCTTT.

The chain carries TRBV12-3 or TRBV12-4 and TRBJ2-7; no clear D. This CDR3 is 12 amino acids long. The V end was cut by 6 bases, the J end by 8 bases, with 14 bases between. The CDR3 loop is CASSITKPQQYF. In nucleotides, the CDR3 is TGTGCCAGCAGCATCACAAAACCACAGCAGTACTTC.

This sequence joins TRBV12-3 or TRBV12-4 and TRBJ1-5; no clear D gene. The CDR3 covers 12 residues. The germline V and J ends were trimmed by 5 bases and 6 bases, with 8 bases remaining between them. CDR3 in amino acids: CASSPLSQPQHF. The DNA of the CDR3 is TGTGCCAGCAGTCCCCTCAGTCAGCCCCAGCATTTT.

This sequence joins TRBV5-4 and TRBJ1-2; D unclear. Trimming shortened V by 0 bases and J by 4 bases, and 16 bases separated the two germline ends. Germline V gives CDR1 SGHNT, CDR2 YYREEE (reference sequence). The CDR3 runs 16 residues. DNA for the CDR3: TGTGCCAGCAGCTTGGGCGGAACATTGCCTGGCTATGGCTACACCTTC. Amino acids: CASSLGGTLPGYGYTF.

The CDR3 spells CASSQLSTGANTGELFF. The CDR3 DNA is TGTGCCAGCAGCCAACTGTCTACGGGGGCGAACACCGGGGAGCTGTTTTTT. The J gene is TRBJ2-2, the V gene TRBV3-1 (or the pseudogene TRBV3-2), with D possibly being TRBD2 (6 bases). The V end was cut by 2 bases, the J end by 0 bases, with 13 bases between. Germline assignment: CDR1 LGHDT and CDR2 YNNKEL (reference sequence). There are 17 residues in the CDR3.

J is TRBJ2-7 and V is TRBV5-1; 10 bases agree with TRBD2. CDR1 and CDR2 (germline): SGHRS, YFSETQ. There are 16 residues in the CDR3. Germline trimming cut 3 bases from V and 2 bases from J; bases unmatched to any gene: 8. This chain's CDR3 is CASSWTIAGGTYEQYF. CDR3 coding DNA: TGCGCCAGCAGCTGGACGATAGCGGGGGGAACCTACGAGCAGTACTTC.

This sequence joins TRBV5-1 and TRBJ2-6; 9 bases agree with TRBD2. The CDR3 is 16 residues long. V was pared by 5 bases and J by 0 bases, with 3 bases of the junction left unmatched. Germline lookup yields CDR1 SGHRS and CDR2 YFSETQ. CDR3 in amino acids: CASRREGFSGANVLTF. The DNA of the CDR3 is TGCGCCAGCAGGCGGGAGGGATTCTCTGGGGCCAACGTCCTGACTTTC.

This clone was recorded only once. The V gene is TRBV4-2, the J gene TRBJ1-1; D is possibly TRBD1 (6 bases). Between the trimmed V and J ends, which lost 0 bases and 6 bases, there was a span of 14 bases. Germline-derived CDR1 and CDR2 are LGHNA and YNFKEQ. The CDR3 runs to 15 residues. DNA for the CDR3: TGTGCCAGCAGCCAAGATCAGGGCAGGGGCGCTGAAGCTTTCTTT. It is translated as CASSQDQGRGAEAFF.

This chain joins TRBV18 and TRBJ1-6; 10 bases are a match to TRBD1. The germline gives CDR1 KGHSH, CDR2 LQKENI. This CDR3 has 18 amino acids. After removal of 3 bases from V and 5 bases from J, the junction contained 10 bases not matched to a gene. CDR3 nucleotides: TGTGCCAGCTCACCCTTTATTCGGACAGGGGGGAATAATTCACCCCTCCACTTT. This translates into CASSPFIRTGGNNSPLHF.

The rearrangement uses TRBV30 and TRBJ1-6; the D gene is possibly TRBD1 (6 bases). Germline CDR1 reads GTSNPN; CDR2 reads SVGIG (reference sequence). This CDR3 is built from 19 residues. V lost 3 bases and J 0 bases, leaving 21 bases between the germline ends. The CDR3 DNA reads TGTGCCTGGAGCGTCCTTAGGGGGTTTGCCGGCTCCTATAATTCACCCCTCCACTTT. Amino acid sequence: CAWSVLRGFAGSYNSPLHF.

The genes are TRBV29-1 and TRBJ2-1, with TRBD2 matching over 9 bases. Germline CDR1 and CDR2: SQVTM and ANQGSEA. The ends lost 3 bases at V and 6 bases at J; junction bases unmatched: 3. The CDR3 spans 13 residues. The CDR3 protein is CSVDGGGANEQFF. The CDR3 DNA reads TGCAGCGTTGATGGCGGGGGGGCCAATGAGCAGTTCTTC.

The CDR3 spells CASSLWPLGQEAFF. The CDR3 DNA reads TGTGCCAGCAGTTTATGGCCCTTAGGACAAGAGGCTTTCTTT. V gene TRBV28 combines with J gene TRBJ1-1; TRBD1 is a possible D gene (5 bases). V was cut by 0 bases and J by 11 bases, with 16 bases left in between. This CDR3 is built from 14 residues. The germline gives CDR1 MDHEN, CDR2 SYDVKM.

The chain links TRBV12-3 or TRBV12-4 to TRBJ1-1; weak D call: TRBD1 (5 bases). V lost 3 bases to trimming and J lost 5 bases, with 10 bases between them. CDR3 length equals 13 residues. In DNA, the CDR3 is TGTGCCAGCAGTTTCAGCAGGGCGACTGAAGCTTTCTTT. Its protein product is CASSFSRATEAFF.

For the CDR3, the DNA is TGCGCCAGCTCCGAGGGACAGGGGTCAAGGGAGCAGTACTTC. Translation: CASSEGQGSREQYF. This chain connects TRBV5-1 to TRBJ2-7, with 10 bases identical to TRBD1. This CDR3 comprises 14 residues. V was clipped by 7 bases and J by 7 bases; unmatched bases: 11. Germline V gene data show CDR1 as SGHRS and CDR2 as YFSETQ.

This clone was detected a few times. The chain carries TRBV7-2 and TRBJ1-1, with D tentatively TRBD1 (5 bases). The V gene lost 1 base and the J gene lost 8 bases, with 23 bases spanning the gap. The CDR3 runs to 17 residues. Germline V lookup: CDR1 SGHTA, CDR2 FQGNSA. The DNA of the CDR3 is TGTGCCAGCAGCTTAGAGGAAAGGGGCCGGCGTAGAAGGGAAGCTTTCTTT. This gives the protein CASSLEERGRRRREAFF.

The rearrangement links TRBV5-1 to TRBJ2-1; D possibly corresponds to TRBD2 (5 bases). V was cut by 5 bases and J by 4 bases, with 10 bases left in between. The CDR3 length is 13 residues. Germline V CDR1 and CDR2: SGHRS, YFSETQ. The CDR3 region has the DNA TGCGCCAGCAGGGTCGGGGTGTACAATGAGCAGTTCTTC. The encoded protein is CASRVGVYNEQFF.

The genes are TRBV19 and TRBJ2-7; no reliable D call. CDR1 LNHDA and CDR2 SQIVND come from the germline V gene (reference sequence). V lost 5 bases and J lost 3, with 5 bases in between. The CDR3 has 11 amino acids. The CDR3 coding sequence is TGTGCCAGTAGTTCCAACTACGAGCAGTACTTC. Its protein product is CASSSNYEQYF.

This sequence joins TRBV2 and TRBJ1-4, with 7 nucleotides matching TRBD1. The germline V gene has CDR1 SNHLY and CDR2 FYNNEI. The CDR3 length is 12 residues. With 11 bases clipped from V and 5 bases from J, the junction kept 5 bases outside the gene matches. The CDR3 protein is CAGSGQNEKLFF. CDR3 sequence (DNA): TGTGCCGGATCGGGACAGAATGAAAAACTGTTTTTT.

The V and J genes are TRBV6-1 and TRBJ1-3, with a weak D call TRBD1 (6 bases). Trimming pared 1 base from V and 3 bases from J, leaving 10 bases between. Looked up from germline, CDR1 is MNHNS and CDR2 is SASEGT. This CDR3 is 15 amino acids long. The DNA for the CDR3 is TGTGCCAGCAGTGAAGACAGGGTCTTTGGAAACACCATATATTTT. This codes for CASSEDRVFGNTIYF.

The J gene is TRBJ1-4, the V gene TRBV12-5; D is possibly TRBD1 (5 bases). Trimming pared 1 base from V and 8 bases from J, leaving 14 bases between. The germline gives CDR1 LGHNT, CDR2 FRNRAP. The CDR3 runs to 15 residues. In DNA form, the CDR3 reads TGTGCTAGTGGTTTGGCTCTGGGGGGGGACGAAAAACTGTTTTTT. It is translated as CASGLALGGDEKLFF.

V and J are TRBV7-8 and TRBJ1-4; 7 bases line up with TRBD1. Germline V gene data show CDR1 as SGHVS and CDR2 as FQNEAQ. Germline trimming cut 5 bases from V and 0 bases from J; bases unmatched to any gene: 6. The CDR3 is made up of 16 amino acids. CDR3 DNA: TGTGCCAGCAGCAAAGGGACAGCCCCAACTAATGAAAAACTGTTTTTT. Amino acids: CASSKGTAPTNEKLFF. Full variable domain (missing parts from reference TRBV7-8 and TRBJ1-4): GAGVSQSPRYKVAKRGQDVALRCDPISGHVSLFWYQQALGQGPEFLTYFQNEAQLDKSGLPSDRFFAERPEGSVSTLKIQRTQQEDSAVYLCASSKGTAPTNEKLFFGSGTQLSVL.